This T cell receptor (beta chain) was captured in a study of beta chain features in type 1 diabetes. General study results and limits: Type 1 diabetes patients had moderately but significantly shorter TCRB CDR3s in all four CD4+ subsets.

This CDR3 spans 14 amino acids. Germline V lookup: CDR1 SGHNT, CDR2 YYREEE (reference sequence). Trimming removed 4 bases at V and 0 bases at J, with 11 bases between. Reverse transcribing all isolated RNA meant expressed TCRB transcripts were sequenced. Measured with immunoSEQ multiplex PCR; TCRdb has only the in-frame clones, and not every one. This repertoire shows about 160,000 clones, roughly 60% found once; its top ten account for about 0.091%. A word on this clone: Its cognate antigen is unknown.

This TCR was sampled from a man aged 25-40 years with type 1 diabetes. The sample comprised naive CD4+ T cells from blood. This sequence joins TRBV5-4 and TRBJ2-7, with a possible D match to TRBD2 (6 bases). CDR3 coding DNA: TGTGCCAGCAGCAAGGACGGGAGCTCCTACGAGCAGTACTTC. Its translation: CASSKDGSSYEQYF. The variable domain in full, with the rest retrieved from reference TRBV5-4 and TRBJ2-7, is ETGVTQSPTHLIKTRGQQVTLRCSSQSGHNTVSWYQQALGQGPQFIFQYYREEENGRGNFPPRFSGLQFPNYSSELNVNALELDDSALYLCASSKDGSSYEQYFGPGTRLTVT.